This entry describes one T cell receptor (beta chain). Antigen unknown. The data stem from a study of T cell responses to AZD1222 COVID-19 vaccine. TCRdb's copy holds only in-frame clones and misses some; the assay was immunoSEQ multiplex PCR. The repertoire holds roughly 120,000 clones, with roughly 90% as singletons. Notes on the study in general: Clonal diversity was possibly underestimated, and the donors were mostly white British, with more females. Once two AZD1222 doses were given, Spike-specific TCR breadth and depth went up. No day 14 peak samples; only post-peak repertoires were characterized. Vaccine-related CD4 TCRs covered spike, predominating at 160-218 and 743-854.

The CDR3 spans 15 residues. CDR1 is MNHEY and CDR2 is SVGAGI in the germline V gene. J gave up 2 bases and V 2 bases, and 0 bases lay outside the gene matches. The sequences come from peripheral blood, collected 28 days after the second dose of the MenACWY control vaccine. V is TRBV6-5 and J is TRBJ2-6, with 7 bases that match TRBD1. This TCR derives from an adult who received the MenACWY meningococcal vaccine as a control. CDR3: CASSYDRAGANVLTF. CDR3 coding DNA: TGTGCCAGCAGTTACGACAGGGCTGGGGCCAACGTCCTGACTTTC.